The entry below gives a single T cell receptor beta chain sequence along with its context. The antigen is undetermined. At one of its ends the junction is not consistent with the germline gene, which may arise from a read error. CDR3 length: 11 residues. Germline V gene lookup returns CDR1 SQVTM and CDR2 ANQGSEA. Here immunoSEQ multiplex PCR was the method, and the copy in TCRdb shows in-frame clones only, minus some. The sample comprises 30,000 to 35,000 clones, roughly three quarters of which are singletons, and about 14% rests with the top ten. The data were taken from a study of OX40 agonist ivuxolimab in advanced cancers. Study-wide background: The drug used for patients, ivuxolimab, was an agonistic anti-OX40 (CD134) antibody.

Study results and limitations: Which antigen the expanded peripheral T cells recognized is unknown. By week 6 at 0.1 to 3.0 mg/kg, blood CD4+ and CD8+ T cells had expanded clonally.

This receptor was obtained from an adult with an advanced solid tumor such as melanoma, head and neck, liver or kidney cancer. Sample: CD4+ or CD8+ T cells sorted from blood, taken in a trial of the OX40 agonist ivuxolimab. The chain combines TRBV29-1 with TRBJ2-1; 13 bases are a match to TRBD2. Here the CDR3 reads CSVGLAGGQLF. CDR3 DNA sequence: TGCAGCGTTGGACTAGCGGGGGGCCAGCTCTTC.